This T cell receptor beta chain is drawn from a study of blood T cell repertoires in COVID-19. As handled by the study authors: By means of reference gene primer amplification, nucleated cell counts were estimated. TCRdb's table, derived via immunoSEQ multiplex PCR, lists solely in-frame clones and lacks some. V, J and clone size derive from that table, while D and trimming were established from the DNA sequence. Among 200,000 to 250,000 clones, approximately 80% were seen once, and the ten largest hold about 9.3%. Those who participated ranged in age from roughly 18 to 90 years and resided in about two dozen US areas. Symptom resolution, clearance, or two negative PCRs marked the recovered donors of Cohort 3. This clonotype originated in a man aged 35-49 years who had recovered from COVID-19. Sequencing used PBMCs or T cells enriched from blood (not recorded which).

The CDR3 DNA sequence: TGTGCCAGCAGTGAAGGTAGACAGGGGGTGTCGGCTGAAGCTTTCTTT. Translating gives CASSEGRQGVSAEAFF. This chain connects TRBV2 to TRBJ1-1, with 9 bases identical to TRBD1. Germline V CDR1 and CDR2: SNHLY, FYNNEI. The CDR3 is 16 amino acids. Losses at the gene ends were 1 base for V and 6 bases for J; bases not matched to a gene: 9.